A single sample is the source of the 2 T cell receptor beta chains below, sequenced in a study of T cells expressing NK-cell markers. TCRdb reprocessed the 5' RACE reads and keeps a single row for each CDR3 protein, giving no DNA. The table gives a few hundred thousand distinct CDR3 sequences; the top ten clones make up around 5% of it. The sequencing input was blood T cells: a sorted CD56 or NKG2C T cell subset, CD4+ or CD8+ T cells, or bulk PBMC T cells (not recorded which). The origin of the receptors is a man aged 18 to 69 in good health.

The rearrangement links TRBV7-9 to TRBJ1-3; TCRdb's assignment of TRBD1 cannot be checked, as there is no DNA. CDR1 SEHNR and CDR2 FQNEAQ come from the germline V gene (reference sequence). The CDR3 loop spans 15 amino acids. CDR3 residues: CASSTTGADGNTIYF.

The chain has TRBV5-1 and TRBJ1-1; there is no DNA to check the TCRdb D call of TRBD1. The CDR3 contains 14 residues. Germline lookup yields CDR1 SGHRS and CDR2 YFSETQ. CDR3 loop: CASSAGQGWSEAFF.